These 22 T cell receptor beta chains were all obtained from the same sample, sequenced in a study of blood T cell repertoires in COVID-19. This table comes from immunoSEQ multiplex PCR, and its TCRdb copy is limited to in-frame clones, with some not included. The sample shows some 220,000 clones, over 60% of them seen only once. The specimen was peripheral blood. These receptors came from a woman in her 70s with acute or convalescent COVID-19.

This chain links TRBV6-4 with TRBJ2-1; 7 bases map to TRBD1. J lost 0 bases, V lost 4 bases, and 6 bases had no gene match. Germline CDR1 and CDR2: MRHNA and SNTAGT. The CDR3 loop spans 16 amino acids. The CDR3: CASSVAGTVSYNEQFF. CDR3 DNA: TGTGCCAGCAGTGTTGCAGGGACAGTCTCCTACAATGAGCAGTTCTTC.

With regard to this clone: A much larger clone is a single base away; this may be a read error. The chain has TRBV7-3 and TRBJ2-2, with unresolved D. V lost 4 bases to trimming and J lost 1 base, with 4 bases between them. This CDR3 contains 13 residues. Germline-derived CDR1 and CDR2 are SGHTA and FQGTGA. In DNA form, the CDR3 reads TGTGCCAGCAGCTCCGTGAACACCGGGGAGCTGTTTTTT. This sequence encodes CASSSVNTGELFF.

This clone was seen just once. The chain has TRBV5-1 and TRBJ1-2; the match to TRBD1 covers 8 bases. CDR1 and CDR2 (germline): SGHRS, YFSETQ. The CDR3 runs to 16 residues. The trim removed 4 bases at V and 4 bases at J, leaving 12 bases unmatched. CDR3 DNA sequence: TGCGCCAGCAGCCTAAGCCCCGGACAGGGCGCCTATGGCTACACCTTC. Its protein is CASSLSPGQGAYGYTF.

This clone was seen only a few times. Other DNA sequences in the same sample also yield this CDR3. The chain combines TRBV2 with TRBJ1-5; 8 bases are a match to TRBD1. The V segment lost 8 bases and the J segment 3 bases; nucleotides outside the gene matches: 0. This CDR3 region has 12 residues. Germline CDR1 and CDR2: SNHLY and FYNNEI. The CDR3 DNA reads as TGTGCCAGCCAGGGGGCCAATCAGCCCCAGCATTTT. Protein: CASQGANQPQHF.

This clone was seen once. This chain joins TRBV3-1 (or the pseudogene TRBV3-2) and TRBJ1-4; tentative D call: TRBD1 (5 bases). Germline CDR1 reads LGHDT; CDR2 reads YNNKEL (reference sequence). V lost 4 bases to trimming and J lost 8 bases, with 17 bases between them. The CDR3 contains 15 residues. CDR3 DNA sequence: TGTGCCAGCAGCCCCCGCGGGAGAAGGGGCGAAAAACTGTTTTTT. It specifies CASSPRGRRGEKLFF.

V usage is TRBV2 and J usage is TRBJ1-2; 7 bases are a match to TRBD1. The germline V gene has CDR1 SNHLY and CDR2 FYNNEI. The V segment lost 5 bases and the J segment 12 bases; nucleotides outside the gene matches: 6. There are 11 residues in the CDR3. The CDR3 spells CASSPDRAHTF. CDR3 coding DNA: TGTGCCAGCAGTCCAGACAGGGCCCACACCTTC.

The chain carries TRBV18 and TRBJ2-7; tentative D call: TRBD1 (6 bases). Germline V gene lookup returns CDR1 KGHSH and CDR2 LQKENI. The V gene lost 3 bases and the J gene lost 5 bases, with 20 bases spanning the gap. CDR3 length: 16 residues. The CDR3 spells CASSPNSGTSPDEQYF. The CDR3 coding sequence is TGTGCCAGCTCACCTAACTCCGGGACAAGTCCGGACGAGCAGTACTTC.

The chain recombines TRBV3-1 (or the pseudogene TRBV3-2) with TRBJ2-5; 13 positions match TRBD2. The CDR3 runs to 17 residues. With V trimmed by 3 bases and J by 1 base, 5 bases remained unmatched. Germline lookup yields CDR1 LGHDT and CDR2 YNNKEL (reference sequence). This CDR3 is CASSHALAGGPQETQYF. CDR3 coding DNA: TGTGCCAGCAGCCACGCACTAGCGGGGGGGCCCCAAGAGACCCAGTACTTC.

This clone appeared a single time. The chain is built from TRBV12-5 and TRBJ2-2; weak D call: TRBD2 (5 bases). Looked up from germline, CDR1 is LGHNT and CDR2 is FRNRAP. This CDR3 has 16 residues. V gave up 5 bases and J gave up 5 bases, with 18 bases separating them. CDR3 DNA: TGTGCTAGTGGTAGGGCAGCCGTCTCGGGGACCGGGGAGCTGTTTTTT. This gives the protein CASGRAAVSGTGELFF.

The chain has TRBV6-2 or TRBV6-3 and TRBJ1-5; 7 nucleotides line up with TRBD1. The V segment lost 5 bases and the J segment 1 base; nucleotides outside the gene matches: 5. CDR1 and CDR2 (germline): MNHEY, SVGEGT. The CDR3 is 15 residues long. CDR3 sequence: CASSATGTSNQPQHF. For the CDR3, the DNA is TGTGCCAGCAGTGCGACAGGGACAAGCAATCAGCCCCAGCATTTT.

V gene TRBV2 combines with J gene TRBJ1-2; the D gene is possibly TRBD1 (5 bases). The V end was cut by 2 bases, the J end by 4 bases, with 11 bases between. Germline loops: CDR1 SNHLY, CDR2 FYNNEI. The CDR3 covers 14 residues. This CDR3 reads CASSERRGTYGYTF. Written as DNA, the CDR3 is TGTGCCAGCAGTGAACGGCGGGGCACCTATGGCTACACCTTC.

The rearrangement links TRBV6-5 to TRBJ1-4; 8 positions match TRBD1. Trimming removed 6 bases from V and 6 bases from J; junction bases left unmatched: 9. Germline loops: CDR1 MNHEY, CDR2 SVGAGI. This CDR3 is built from 15 residues. The CDR3 bases are TGTGCCAGCAGCTTGGGACAGGCACAACATGAAAAACTGTTTTTT. Translated, it gives CASSLGQAQHEKLFF.

In its sample, this clone was seen a few times. This chain joins TRBV18 and TRBJ2-5; TRBD2 matches at 8 bases. The CDR3 spans 14 residues. Germline CDR1 and CDR2: KGHSH and LQKENI. Germline trimming cut 1 base from V and 5 bases from J; bases unmatched to any gene: 3. The CDR3 bases are TGTGCCAGCTCACCACGGACTAGCACTGAGACCCAGTACTTC. Protein sequence: CASSPRTSTETQYF.

The chain combines TRBV5-1 with TRBJ1-2, with D tentatively TRBD1 (5 bases). CDR3 length: 13 amino acids. Trimming took 9 bases from V and 6 from J, leaving 18 bases between them. Germline V gene lookup returns CDR1 SGHRS and CDR2 YFSETQ. The CDR3 DNA follows: TGCGCCACCCAGGCGGGACTGGAGGATGGCTACACCTTC. As protein: CATQAGLEDGYTF.

This rearrangement joins TRBV11-3 to TRBJ2-5; weak D call: TRBD1 (6 bases). This CDR3 is 13 amino acids long. Looked up from germline, CDR1 is SGHNT and CDR2 is YENEEA. V was clipped by 5 bases and J by 1 base, with 8 bases between them. CDR3 DNA sequence: TGTGCCAGCAGCCCCAGGGGCCAAGAGACCCAGTACTTC. It translates to CASSPRGQETQYF.

This rearrangement joins TRBV5-1 to TRBJ2-7; TRBD2 agrees at 13 bases. The CDR3 length is 17 residues. After removal of 5 bases from V and 0 bases from J, the junction contained 8 bases not matched to a gene. Per germline, CDR1 SGHRS and CDR2 YFSETQ. This chain's CDR3 is CASRRTSGGLSSYEQYF. In DNA form, the CDR3 reads TGCGCCAGCAGGAGGACTAGCGGGGGTTTGAGCTCCTACGAGCAGTACTTC.

The chain uses TRBV19 and TRBJ2-5, with 7 bases aligning to TRBD2. Trimming removed 4 bases from V and 4 bases from J; junction bases left unmatched: 3. The CDR3 is 13 residues long. Germline CDR1 LNHDA, CDR2 SQIVND (reference sequence). CDR3: CASSTGRGETQYF. CDR3 sequence (DNA): TGTGCCAGTAGTACGGGGAGGGGAGAGACCCAGTACTTC.

This clone has only one observation. The V call is TRBV5-6, the J call TRBJ2-5; no clear D gene. The CDR3 sequence is 13 residues long. Germline V gene lookup returns CDR1 SGHDT and CDR2 YYEEEE. The V gene lost 4 bases and the J gene lost 3 bases, with 10 bases spanning the gap. In DNA, the CDR3 is TGTGCCAGCAGCCTGACTGGCAAAGAGACCCAGTACTTC. The encoded protein is CASSLTGKETQYF.

The gene calls are TRBV3-1 (or the pseudogene TRBV3-2) and TRBJ1-3, with unresolved D. Per germline, CDR1 LGHDT and CDR2 YNNKEL (reference sequence). V lost 8 bases, J lost 0 bases, and 8 bases lay in between. CDR3 size: 13 residues. The CDR3 DNA reads as TGTGCCAGCGTGGCCGACTCTGGAAACACCATATATTTT. Translated, it gives CASVADSGNTIYF.

The chain joins TRBV6-5 to TRBJ1-5, with TRBD1 identical over 9 bases. With 5 bases clipped from V and 2 bases from J, the junction kept 1 base outside the gene matches. Germline CDR1 reads MNHEY; CDR2 reads SVGAGI. The CDR3 covers 14 residues. CDR3 protein: CASSTGGGNQPQHF. The CDR3 bases are TGTGCCAGCAGTACAGGGGGCGGCAATCAGCCCCAGCATTTT.

This chain joins TRBV2 and TRBJ2-3, with unresolved D. Germline CDR1 is SNHLY and CDR2 is FYNNEI. V was clipped by 5 bases and J by 5 bases, with 14 bases between them. CDR3 length: 14 amino acids. The CDR3 DNA follows: TGTGCCAGCAGTAAAGGCACCAGTCAAGATACGCAGTATTTT. Its translation is CASSKGTSQDTQYF. Based on the CDR3 plus reference TRBV2 and TRBJ2-3, the full variable domain is EPEVTQTPSHQVTQMGQEVILRCVPISNHLYFYWYRQILGQKVEFLVSFYNNEISEKSEIFDDQFSVERPDGSNFTLKIRSTKLEDSAMYFCASSKGTSQDTQYFGPGTRLTVL.

The chain couples TRBV5-4 to TRBJ1-2, with D unclear. This CDR3 is built from 12 residues. Germline CDR1 and CDR2: SGHNT and YYREEE (reference sequence). V was pared by 1 base and J by 8 bases, with 9 bases between. The CDR3 is CASSLSGVGYTF. CDR3 sequence (DNA): TGTGCCAGCAGCTTGTCCGGGGTAGGCTACACCTTC.